The present entry profiles one T cell receptor beta chain with its context. Which antigen it targets is not known. It has no much larger one-base neighbor in the sample; base qualities were not kept. V sheds 6 bases and J sheds 1 base, leaving 6 bases between their ends. The germline V gene (reference sequence) supplies CDR1 LNHDA and CDR2 SQIVND. The CDR3 covers 12 residues, taking in both the cysteine and the phenylalanine. The sequence is cut down to CDR3 DNA, 36 bases in frame from base 1. TCRbeta CDR3 regions were profiled by bias-controlled multiplex PCR amplification of genomic DNA with the immunoSEQ Assay. On the authors' methods: The absolute abundance of each unique TCRbeta CDR3 region was quantified after sequences were collapsed and filtered. Differential abundance was tested with two models: a binomial (Fisher-equivalent) model and a beta-binomial model that adds time-dependent variance fitted from healthy donors. Any clone with fewer than 5 combined templates was excluded, and a clone was called differentially abundant if its Benjamini-Hochberg FDR was below 0.01. The form v = (b*log(k)+a)^2 was used to model beta-binomial variance as a function of total template count across the two samples. TCRdb took this table from immuneACCESS and kept in-frame rearrangements with V and J called. Such tables lack part of the clones; where checked against another copy, unresolved V genes explain under half of the gap, and the rest is unexplained. V, J and clone size reflect that table, while D and trimming were determined from the DNA. Recorded for this sample are tens of thousands of clones; around 90% of them occurred a single time. Together, the top ten hold around 6% of the sample.

No immune events such as infections were documented for the healthy donors during the collection period. To calibrate time-dependent variance in a beta-binomial model of T-cell clone differential abundance, blood repertoires from healthy donors were used as a training cohort. The training cohort was composed of approximately 10 healthy donors, 3 female and 7 male. The donors were between about 29 and 65 years old, with an average age of roughly 40 years. Whole blood was collected from each healthy donor at three time points spaced about two weeks apart and obtained from a commercial supplier. For immunosequencing, genomic DNA was extracted from unsorted whole blood. This sample was taken from a study of identifying expanded T cells in peripheral blood (dated by TCRdb to between 2018 and 2021). For context, the study as a whole: Technical replicates were generated by sequencing separate aliquots of the same genomic DNA pool, and four replicates were compared pairwise.

Overall study outcomes, separate from this receptor: Roughly 1.2 differentially abundant clones were flagged by the binomial model between technical replicates, whereas about 17 and 20 were flagged over roughly two weeks and four weeks, respectively. Both the number of clones called differentially abundant and the false-positive rate were significantly reduced by the beta-binomial model across all healthy-donor time intervals. For all healthy donors, the variance in clone template counts between two-week samples rose significantly as total template count increased. It was expected by the authors that biological variance in healthy repertoires might increase further over much longer intervals, such as months to years.

The sequence was collected from a person between 18 and 70 years old in good health. Sequencing used blood. Here the chain combines TRBV19 and TRBJ1-1, with the D gene call left open. In nucleotides, the sequence is TGTGCCAGTAGGTTCGGGAACACTGAAGCTTTCTTT. It encodes CASRFGNTEAFF.